The next 25 T cell receptor beta chains were all read from a single sample in a study of cytotoxic CD8 clonotypes in ibrutinib-treated CLL. Clones were read by immunoSEQ multiplex PCR, and TCRdb kept only the in-frame ones, dropping some. This sample has some 93,000 clones, with 78% found just once. Sample: PBMCs, taken after 12 months of ibrutinib treatment. All receptors derive from a human donor with chronic lymphocytic leukemia.

The genes are TRBV15 and TRBJ2-3, with D perhaps matching TRBD2 (6 bases). The germline V gene encodes CDR1 LNHNV and CDR2 YYDKDF (reference sequence). The CDR3 has 16 amino acids. Trimming cost V 0 bases and J 2 bases, with 12 bases left between them. The CDR3 sequence: CATSRDGRGDTDTQYF. CDR3 nucleotide sequence: TGTGCCACCAGCAGAGATGGGCGGGGAGACACAGATACGCAGTATTTT.

The chain combines TRBV7-9 with TRBJ2-2; weak D call: TRBD2 (5 bases). CDR1 is SEHNR and CDR2 is FQNEAQ in the germline V gene (reference sequence). The V end lost 7 bases, the J end lost 0 bases, and 15 bases lay between the germline ends. This CDR3 comprises 16 residues. CDR3 DNA sequence: TGTGCCAGCACCCCCTTGAGGGCGGCGAACACCGGGGAGCTGTTTTTT. Translating gives CASTPLRAANTGELFF.

J is TRBJ2-4 and V is TRBV28, with unresolved D. CDR1 and CDR2 (germline): MDHEN, SYDVKM. The CDR3 sequence is 11 residues long. Trimming removed 2 bases from V and 15 bases from J, with 11 bases in between. The CDR3 DNA follows: TGTGCCAGCAGTTTAGTGGGCAGTTGGTACTTC. Translated, it gives CASSLVGSWYF.

This clone was counted ten times or more. The J gene is TRBJ1-1, the V gene TRBV2; TRBD1 matches 8 bases. CDR1 is SNHLY, CDR2 FYNNEI, per germline. V was clipped by 5 bases and J by 1 base; unmatched bases: 3. This CDR3 comprises 14 residues. CDR3 amino acids: CASSRQGTNTEAFF. In nucleotides, the CDR3 is TGTGCCAGCAGTAGACAGGGGACGAACACTGAAGCTTTCTTT.

There are many counts of this clone. This same CDR3 is encoded by further DNA sequences in the sample. This sequence joins TRBV30 and TRBJ1-1, with D unresolved. The CDR3 consists of 12 residues. CDR1 is GTSNPN, CDR2 SVGIG, per germline (reference sequence). The germline V and J ends were trimmed by 0 bases and 7 bases, with 9 bases remaining between them. The CDR3 spells CAWSVRGDEAFF. The CDR3 DNA is TGTGCCTGGAGTGTACGTGGAGATGAAGCTTTCTTT.

The V call is TRBV6-1, the J call TRBJ1-3, with TRBD1 matching 8 bases. The CDR3 has 14 residues. Per germline, CDR1 MNHNS and CDR2 SASEGT. J lost 4 bases, V lost 3 bases, and 2 bases had no gene match. CDR3 DNA sequence: TGTGCCAGCAGTGACAGGGGGCGCGGAAACACCATATATTTT. Protein: CASSDRGRGNTIYF.

This chain links TRBV5-1 with TRBJ1-2, with D tentatively TRBD1 (6 bases). Germline V lookup: CDR1 SGHRS, CDR2 YFSETQ. V was shortened by 6 bases and J by 6 bases, with 21 bases between the two germline ends. This CDR3 has 15 amino acids. The CDR3 DNA sequence: TGCGCCAGCACCCAAGAATCGGGGACACTTCATGGCTACACCTTC. This codes for CASTQESGTLHGYTF.

As for this clone: At one of its ends the junction is not consistent with the germline gene, which may arise from a read error. The chain uses TRBV7-7 and TRBJ2-2; weak D call: TRBD1 (8 bases). The CDR3 totals 18 residues. Germline CDR1 and CDR2: SSHAT and FNYEAQ (reference sequence). CDR3 residues: CASSLAPGQGGVTGELFF. The CDR3 DNA reads as TGTGCTAGCAGCTTAGCCCCCGGACAGGGAGGGGTAACCGGGGAGCTGTTTTTT.

This chain uses TRBV4-3 with TRBJ2-7, with D unresolved. Looked up from germline, CDR1 is LGHNA and CDR2 is YSLEER. The CDR3 loop spans 13 amino acids. V was trimmed by 5 bases and J by 3 bases, leaving 11 bases between them. CDR3 in amino acids: CASSAQERYEQYF. CDR3 in DNA: TGCGCCAGCAGCGCCCAAGAGCGCTACGAGCAGTACTTC.

The sample holds one count of this clone. This chain uses TRBV5-1 with TRBJ1-3; D may be TRBD1 (5 bases). The CDR3 runs 16 residues. The germline V gene has CDR1 SGHRS and CDR2 YFSETQ. V was clipped by 5 bases and J by 1 base, with 16 bases between them. This CDR3 reads CASSSGDEGSGNTIYF. In nucleotides, the CDR3 is TGCGCCAGCAGTTCCGGGGACGAGGGGTCTGGAAACACCATATATTTT.

The rearrangement uses TRBV28 and TRBJ2-7; D is uncertain. Looked up from germline, CDR1 is MDHEN and CDR2 is SYDVKM. V was pared by 3 bases and J by 2 bases, with 5 bases between. The CDR3 sequence is 12 residues long. The CDR3 region is CASSLEAYEQYF. The CDR3 bases are TGTGCCAGCAGTTTGGAAGCCTACGAGCAGTACTTC.

Only one count was recorded for this clone. This chain links TRBV14 with TRBJ2-7; 12 bases agree with TRBD1. Germline values: CDR1 SGHDN, CDR2 FVKESK. The V gene end was trimmed by 6 bases and the J gene end by 8 bases; junction bases not matched to a gene: 8. This CDR3 is 14 amino acids long. The CDR3 reads CASSRPGTGGQQYF. DNA for the CDR3: TGTGCCAGCAGTCGCCCCGGGACAGGGGGCCAGCAGTACTTC.

The chain employs TRBV20-1 and TRBJ1-2; the D gene is possibly TRBD1 (5 bases). V was pared by 1 base and J by 8 bases, with 8 bases between. CDR3 length: 11 residues. Germline CDR1 is DFQATT and CDR2 is SNEGSKA (reference sequence). CDR3 protein: CSARGGLGYTF. As DNA, the CDR3 is TGCAGTGCTAGAGGGGGGTTGGGCTACACCTTC.

About this clone itself: Other DNA sequences in this sample translate to the same CDR3. This sequence joins TRBV2 and TRBJ1-5; perhaps TRBD1 as D (5 bases). CDR1 and CDR2 (germline): SNHLY, FYNNEI. This CDR3 is 13 amino acids long. Between the trimmed V and J ends, which lost 5 bases and 6 bases, there was a span of 11 bases. The CDR3 nucleotides read TGTGCCAGCAGTCCGCCGAGGGGTCAGCCCCAGCATTTT. Translated, it gives CASSPPRGQPQHF. Using reference TRBV2 and TRBJ1-5 for the parts outside the CDR3, the full variable domain is EPEVTQTPSHQVTQMGQEVILRCVPISNHLYFYWYRQILGQKVEFLVSFYNNEISEKSEIFDDQFSVERPDGSNFTLKIRSTKLEDSAMYFCASSPPRGQPQHFGDGTRLSIL.

This rearrangement joins TRBV5-1 to TRBJ2-2; TRBD2 aligns across 11 bases. The CDR3 is made up of 15 amino acids. The junction had 2 bases not matched to a gene; V was cut back by 4 bases and J by 3 bases. Germline CDR1 SGHRS, CDR2 YFSETQ. The CDR3, as DNA: TGCGCCAGCAGCACGGGACTAGCGGACACCGGGGAGCTGTTTTTT. Amino acids: CASSTGLADTGELFF.

The genes are TRBV19 and TRBJ1-5, with 11 bases matching TRBD1. Germline CDR1 and CDR2: LNHDA and SQIVND (reference sequence). This CDR3 has 15 residues. Trimming removed 5 bases from V and 7 bases from J; junction bases left unmatched: 7. CDR3 residues: CASSLGQGAGQPQHF. The CDR3, as DNA: TGTGCCAGTAGTTTAGGACAGGGGGCAGGGCAGCCCCAGCATTTT.

The chain carries TRBV27 and TRBJ2-7; D is possibly TRBD1 (6 bases). Germline loops: CDR1 MNHEY, CDR2 SMNVEV (reference sequence). This CDR3 has 17 amino acids. Trimming removed 5 bases at V and 3 bases at J, with 23 bases between. The CDR3 protein is CASSPDQGSSLVYEQYF. The CDR3 DNA sequence: TGTGCCAGCAGTCCCGACCAGGGGTCTAGCCTTGTCTACGAGCAGTACTTC.

The rearrangement links TRBV7-6 to TRBJ2-5, with D unresolved. The CDR3 runs 12 residues. V shed 5 bases and J shed 4 bases, with 8 bases lying between them. CDR1 and CDR2 from the germline V gene are SGHVS and FNYEAQ. The CDR3 coding sequence is TGTGCCAGCAGCCCCCCGGGAGAGACCCAGTACTTC. Translating it yields CASSPPGETQYF.

The chain employs TRBV2 and TRBJ2-2; D not certain. The CDR3 contains 12 residues. Germline V lookup: CDR1 SNHLY, CDR2 FYNNEI. Trimming stripped 8 bases from V and 6 bases from J, with 10 bases between. The DNA for the CDR3 is TGTGCCAGCCTTGGGATAGCCGGGGAGCTGTTTTTT. Protein sequence: CASLGIAGELFF. Together with reference TRBV2 and TRBJ2-2, the CDR3 gives the full variable domain: EPEVTQTPSHQVTQMGQEVILRCVPISNHLYFYWYRQILGQKVEFLVSFYNNEISEKSEIFDDQFSVERPDGSNFTLKIRSTKLEDSAMYFCASLGIAGELFFGEGSRLTVL.

The V call is TRBV5-6, the J call TRBJ2-7, with D hard to call. Trimming took 1 base from V and 1 from J, leaving 3 bases between them. Germline V gene lookup returns CDR1 SGHDT and CDR2 YYEEEE. The CDR3 spans 12 residues. Here the CDR3 reads CASSLLSYEQYF. The CDR3 DNA reads as TGTGCCAGCAGCTTGTTATCCTACGAGCAGTACTTC.

V and J are TRBV19 and TRBJ1-3; D not certain. Germline V gives CDR1 LNHDA, CDR2 SQIVND (reference sequence). V dropped 1 base and J dropped 0 bases, with 7 bases sitting between them. The CDR3 sequence is 15 residues long. Written as DNA, the CDR3 is TGTGCCAGTAGTATAGGGGCAGACTCTGGAAACACCATATATTTT. The encoded protein is CASSIGADSGNTIYF.

This clone was observed a handful of times. The V and J genes are TRBV4-1 and TRBJ1-3; 9 bases line up with TRBD1. Germline V gene sequence: CDR1 MGHRA, CDR2 YSYEKL. The CDR3 covers 19 residues. The trim removed 4 bases at V and 0 bases at J, leaving 13 bases unmatched. The CDR3 reads CASSPRTGERSVSGNTIYF. CDR3 DNA sequence: TGCGCCAGCAGCCCCCGGACAGGGGAACGATCAGTCTCTGGAAACACCATATATTTT.

The chain employs TRBV2 and TRBJ1-5; D is uncertain. Per the germline V gene, CDR1 is SNHLY and CDR2 is FYNNEI. The CDR3 has 12 residues. Trimming cost V 5 bases and J 7 bases, with 9 bases left between them. CDR3 residues: CASSPGRQPQHF. The CDR3, as DNA: TGTGCCAGCAGTCCAGGTCGGCAGCCCCAGCATTTT. Filled out from reference TRBV2 and TRBJ1-5, the complete variable domain reads EPEVTQTPSHQVTQMGQEVILRCVPISNHLYFYWYRQILGQKVEFLVSFYNNEISEKSEIFDDQFSVERPDGSNFTLKIRSTKLEDSAMYFCASSPGRQPQHFGDGTRLSIL.

As concerns this clone: It is likely a read error: a sequence one base away is far more abundant. The sample carries other DNA sequences with the same CDR3. Here the CDR3 reads CASSTYNEQFF. CDR3 sequence (DNA): TGTGCCAGCAGTACTTACAATGAGCAGTTCTTC. The chain uses TRBV6-5 and TRBJ2-1; D remains ambiguous. Germline lookup yields CDR1 MNHEY and CDR2 SVGAGI. CDR3 size: 11 residues. Deletions cut 5 bases from V and 4 bases from J, with 3 bases between.

CDR3 region: CATRGERNTEAFF. CDR3 in DNA: TGTGCCACCAGAGGGGAACGGAACACTGAAGCTTTCTTT. This rearrangement joins TRBV15 to TRBJ1-1, with D possibly matching TRBD1 (5 bases). Germline CDR1 is LNHNV and CDR2 is YYDKDF (reference sequence). The CDR3 spans 13 residues. Trimming cost V 6 bases and J 1 base, with 9 bases left between them.